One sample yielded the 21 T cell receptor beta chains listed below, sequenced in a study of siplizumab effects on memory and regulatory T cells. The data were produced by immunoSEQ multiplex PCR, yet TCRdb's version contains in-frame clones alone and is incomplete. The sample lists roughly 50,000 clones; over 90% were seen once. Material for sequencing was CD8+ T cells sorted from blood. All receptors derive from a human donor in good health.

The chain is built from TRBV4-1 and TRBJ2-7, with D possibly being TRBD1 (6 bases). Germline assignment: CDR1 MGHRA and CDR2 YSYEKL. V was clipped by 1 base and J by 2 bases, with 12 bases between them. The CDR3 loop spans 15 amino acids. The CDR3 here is CASSQVYRVPYEQYF. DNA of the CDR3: TGCGCCAGCAGCCAAGTGTACAGGGTGCCCTACGAGCAGTACTTC.

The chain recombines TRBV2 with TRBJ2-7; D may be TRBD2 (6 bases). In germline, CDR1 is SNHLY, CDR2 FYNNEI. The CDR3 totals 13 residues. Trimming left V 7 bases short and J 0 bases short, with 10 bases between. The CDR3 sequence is CASKEGSSYEQYF. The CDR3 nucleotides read TGTGCCAGCAAGGAGGGATCCTCCTACGAGCAGTACTTC.

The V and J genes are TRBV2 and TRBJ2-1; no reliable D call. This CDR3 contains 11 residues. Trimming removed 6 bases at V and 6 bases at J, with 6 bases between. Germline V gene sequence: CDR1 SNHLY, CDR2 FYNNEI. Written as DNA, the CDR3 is TGTGCCAGCAGCAGCCTCAATGAGCAGTTCTTC. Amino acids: CASSSLNEQFF.

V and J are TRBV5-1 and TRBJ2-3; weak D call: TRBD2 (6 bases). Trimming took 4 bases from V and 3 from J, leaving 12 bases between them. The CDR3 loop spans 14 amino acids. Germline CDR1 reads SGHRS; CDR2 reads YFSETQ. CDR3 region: CASSPGRGTDTQYF. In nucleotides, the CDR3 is TGCGCCAGCAGCCCGGGTCGGGGGACAGATACGCAGTATTTT.

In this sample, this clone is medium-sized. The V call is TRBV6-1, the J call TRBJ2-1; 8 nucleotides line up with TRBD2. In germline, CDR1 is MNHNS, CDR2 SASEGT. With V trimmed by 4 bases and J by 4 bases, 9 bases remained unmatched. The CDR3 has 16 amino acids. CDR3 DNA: TGTGCCAGCAGTGCAGAACTAGCGGAACTTTACAATGAGCAGTTCTTC. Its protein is CASSAELAELYNEQFF.

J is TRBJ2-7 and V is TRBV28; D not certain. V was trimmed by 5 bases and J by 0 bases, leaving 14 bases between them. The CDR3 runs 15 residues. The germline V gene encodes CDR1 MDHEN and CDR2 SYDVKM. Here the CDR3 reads CASSGFGGISYEQYF. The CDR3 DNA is TGTGCCAGCAGTGGGTTCGGCGGAATCTCCTACGAGCAGTACTTC.

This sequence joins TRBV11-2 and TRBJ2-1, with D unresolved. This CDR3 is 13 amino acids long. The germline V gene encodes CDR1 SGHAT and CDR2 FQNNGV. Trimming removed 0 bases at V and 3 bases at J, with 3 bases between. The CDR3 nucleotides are TGTGCCAGCAGCTTAGAGAACTACAATGAGCAGTTCTTC. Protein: CASSLENYNEQFF.

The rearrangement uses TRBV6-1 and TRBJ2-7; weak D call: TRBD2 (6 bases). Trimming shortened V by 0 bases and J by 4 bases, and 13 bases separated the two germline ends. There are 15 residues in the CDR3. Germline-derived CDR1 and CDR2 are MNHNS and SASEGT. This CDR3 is CASSEAGGSLYEQYF. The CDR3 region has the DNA TGTGCCAGCAGTGAAGCCGGAGGGTCCCTTTACGAGCAGTACTTC.

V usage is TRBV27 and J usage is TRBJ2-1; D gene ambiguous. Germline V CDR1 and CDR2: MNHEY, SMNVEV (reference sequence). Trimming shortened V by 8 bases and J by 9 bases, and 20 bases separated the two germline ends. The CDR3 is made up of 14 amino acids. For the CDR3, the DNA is TGTGCCAGCCGACGAAAGGGTTTTTTTCCTGAGCAGTTCTTC. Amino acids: CASRRKGFFPEQFF.

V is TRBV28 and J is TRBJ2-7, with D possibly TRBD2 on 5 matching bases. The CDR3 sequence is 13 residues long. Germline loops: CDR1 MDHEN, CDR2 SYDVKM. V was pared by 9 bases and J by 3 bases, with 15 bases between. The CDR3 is CASSVTARYEQYF. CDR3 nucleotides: TGTGCCAGTAGCGTAACGGCCCGCTACGAGCAGTACTTC.

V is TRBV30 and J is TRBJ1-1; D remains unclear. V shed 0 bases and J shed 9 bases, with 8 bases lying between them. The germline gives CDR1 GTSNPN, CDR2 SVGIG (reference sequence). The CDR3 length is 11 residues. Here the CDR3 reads CAWSVNRKAFF. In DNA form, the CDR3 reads TGTGCCTGGAGTGTAAATCGTAAAGCTTTCTTT.

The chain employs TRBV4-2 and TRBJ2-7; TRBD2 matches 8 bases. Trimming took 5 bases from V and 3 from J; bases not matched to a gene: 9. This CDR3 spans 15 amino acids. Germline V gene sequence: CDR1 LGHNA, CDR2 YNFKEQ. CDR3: CASSKSAGVSYEQYF. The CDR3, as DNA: TGTGCCAGCAGCAAGTCAGCGGGAGTTAGCTACGAGCAGTACTTC.

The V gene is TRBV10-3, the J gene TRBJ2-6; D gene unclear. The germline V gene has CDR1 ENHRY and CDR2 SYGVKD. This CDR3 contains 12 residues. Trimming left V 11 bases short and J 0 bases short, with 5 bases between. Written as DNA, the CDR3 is TGTGCCGTGCTCTCTGGGGCCAACGTCCTGACTTTC. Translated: CAVLSGANVLTF.

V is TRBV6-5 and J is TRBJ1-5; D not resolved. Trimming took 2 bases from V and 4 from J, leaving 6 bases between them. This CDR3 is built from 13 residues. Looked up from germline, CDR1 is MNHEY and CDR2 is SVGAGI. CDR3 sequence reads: CASSYVKNQPQHF. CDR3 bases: TGTGCCAGCAGTTACGTGAAGAATCAGCCCCAGCATTTT.

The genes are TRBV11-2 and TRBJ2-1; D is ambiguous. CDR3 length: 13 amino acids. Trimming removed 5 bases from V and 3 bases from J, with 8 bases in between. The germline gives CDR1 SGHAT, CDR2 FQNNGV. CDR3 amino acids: CASSPEFYNEQFF. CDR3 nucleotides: TGTGCCAGCAGCCCCGAATTCTACAATGAGCAGTTCTTC.

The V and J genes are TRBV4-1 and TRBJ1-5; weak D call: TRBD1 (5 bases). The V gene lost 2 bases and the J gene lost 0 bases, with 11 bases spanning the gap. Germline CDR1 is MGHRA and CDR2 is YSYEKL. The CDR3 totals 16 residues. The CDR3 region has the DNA TGCGCCAGCAGCCAAAATGGACATAATAGCAATCAGCCCCAGCATTTT. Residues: CASSQNGHNSNQPQHF.

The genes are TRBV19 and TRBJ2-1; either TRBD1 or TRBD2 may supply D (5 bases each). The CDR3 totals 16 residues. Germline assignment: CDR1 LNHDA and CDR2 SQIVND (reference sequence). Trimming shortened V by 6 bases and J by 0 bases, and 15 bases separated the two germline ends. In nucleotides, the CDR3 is TGTGCCAGTAGCCCGTTTCGGGGCACCTCCTACAATGAGCAGTTCTTC. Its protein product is CASSPFRGTSYNEQFF.

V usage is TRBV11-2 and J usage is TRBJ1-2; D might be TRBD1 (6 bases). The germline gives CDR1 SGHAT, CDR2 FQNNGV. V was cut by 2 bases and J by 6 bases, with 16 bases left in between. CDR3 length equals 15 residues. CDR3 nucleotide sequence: TGTGCCAGCAGCTTACTTTCCGGGACAAGAGATGGCTACACCTTC. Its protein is CASSLLSGTRDGYTF.

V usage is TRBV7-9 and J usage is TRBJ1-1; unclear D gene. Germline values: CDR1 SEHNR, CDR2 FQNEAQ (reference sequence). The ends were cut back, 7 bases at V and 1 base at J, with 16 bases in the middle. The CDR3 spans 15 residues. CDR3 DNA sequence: TGTGCCAGCATTCCTCTGGCACGGGCGAACACTGAAGCTTTCTTT. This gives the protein CASIPLARANTEAFF.

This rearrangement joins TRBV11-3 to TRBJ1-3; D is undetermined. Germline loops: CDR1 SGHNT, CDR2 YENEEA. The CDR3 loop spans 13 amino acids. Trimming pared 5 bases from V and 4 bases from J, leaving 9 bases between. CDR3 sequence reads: CASSEIPGNTIYF. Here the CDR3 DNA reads TGTGCCAGCAGCGAAATTCCCGGAAACACCATATATTTT.

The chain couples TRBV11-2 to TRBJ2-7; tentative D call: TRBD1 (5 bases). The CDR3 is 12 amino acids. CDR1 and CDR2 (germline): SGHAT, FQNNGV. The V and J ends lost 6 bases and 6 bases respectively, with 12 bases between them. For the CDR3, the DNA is TGTGCCAGCAGTCAAGGCAGGGTCGAGCAGTACTTC. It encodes CASSQGRVEQYF. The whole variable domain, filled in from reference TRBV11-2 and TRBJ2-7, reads EAGVAQSPRYKIIEKRQSVAFWCNPISGHATLYWYQQILGQGPKLLIQFQNNGVVDDSQLPKDRFSAERLKGVDSTLKIQPAKLEDSAVYLCASSQGRVEQYFGPGTRLTVT.